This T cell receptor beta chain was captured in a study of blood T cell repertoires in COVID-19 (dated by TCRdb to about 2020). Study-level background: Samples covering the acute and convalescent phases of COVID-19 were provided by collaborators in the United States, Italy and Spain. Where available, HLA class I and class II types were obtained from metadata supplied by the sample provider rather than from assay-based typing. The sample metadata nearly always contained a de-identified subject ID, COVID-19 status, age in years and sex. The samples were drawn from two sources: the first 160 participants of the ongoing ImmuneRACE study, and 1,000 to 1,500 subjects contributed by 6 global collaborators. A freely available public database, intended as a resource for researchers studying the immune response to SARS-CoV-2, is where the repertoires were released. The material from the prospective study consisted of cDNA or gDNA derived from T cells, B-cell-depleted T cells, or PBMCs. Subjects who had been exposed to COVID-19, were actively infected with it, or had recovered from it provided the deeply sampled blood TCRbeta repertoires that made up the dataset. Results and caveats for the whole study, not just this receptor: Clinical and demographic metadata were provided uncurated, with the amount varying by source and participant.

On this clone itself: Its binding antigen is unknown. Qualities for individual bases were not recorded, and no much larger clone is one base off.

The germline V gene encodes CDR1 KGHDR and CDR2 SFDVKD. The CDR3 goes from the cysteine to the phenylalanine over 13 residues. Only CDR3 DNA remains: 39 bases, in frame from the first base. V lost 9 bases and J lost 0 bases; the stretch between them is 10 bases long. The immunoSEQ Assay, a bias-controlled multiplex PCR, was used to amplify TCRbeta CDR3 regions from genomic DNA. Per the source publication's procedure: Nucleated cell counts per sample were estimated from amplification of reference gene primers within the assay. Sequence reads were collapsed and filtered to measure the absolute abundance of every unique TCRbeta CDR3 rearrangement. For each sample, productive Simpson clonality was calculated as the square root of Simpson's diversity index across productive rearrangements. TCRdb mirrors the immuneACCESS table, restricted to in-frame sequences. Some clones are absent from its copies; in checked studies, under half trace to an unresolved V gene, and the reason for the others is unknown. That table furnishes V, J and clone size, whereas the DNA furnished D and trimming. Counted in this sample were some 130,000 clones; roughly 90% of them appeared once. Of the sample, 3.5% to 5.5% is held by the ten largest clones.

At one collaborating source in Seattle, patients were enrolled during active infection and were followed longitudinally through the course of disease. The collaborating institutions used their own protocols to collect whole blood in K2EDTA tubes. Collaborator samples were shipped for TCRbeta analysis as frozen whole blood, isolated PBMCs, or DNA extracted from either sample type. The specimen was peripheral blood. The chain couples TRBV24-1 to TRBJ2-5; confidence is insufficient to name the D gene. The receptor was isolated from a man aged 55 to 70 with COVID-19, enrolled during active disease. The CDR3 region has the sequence CATATPNQETQYF. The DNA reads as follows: TGTGCCACCGCGACACCGAACCAAGAGACCCAGTACTTC.